The rows below give T cell receptor beta chains drawn from one sample of a study of T cells after yellow fever vaccination. MiXCR, run by TCRdb on the 5' RACE reads, gives a single entry per CDR3 protein. This sample has about 75,000 distinct CDR3 sequences, with more than 5.5% found just once. This specimen was CD8+ T cells sorted from PBMCs, taken roughly 10 days after the first yellow fever vaccination. These receptors were obtained from a man aged 18 to 30 who received the YFV17D yellow fever vaccine. CDR3s include the opening cysteine and the closing phenylalanine or tryptophan. A D gene is named only where the DNA matches it firmly. A clone size is listed for some rows: how often the clone was seen (once, few, many), or a class if it is expanded.

v_call,j_call,d_call,clone_size,cdr3_nt,cdr3_aa
TRBV9,TRBJ1-2,.,many,TGTGCCAGCAGCGTAGGCGAGATTAACTATGGCTACACCTTC,CASSVGEINYGYTF
TRBV20-1,TRBJ2-5,.,few,TGCAGCCCAGGAGGGGCGGGTGTACAAGAGACCCAGTACTTC,CSPGGAGVQETQYF
TRBV19,TRBJ2-7,TRBD1,many,TGTGCCAGTACCCGGGGACAGGGAGTATGGGAGCAGTACTTC,CASTRGQGVWEQYF
TRBV30,TRBJ1-4,.,many,TGTGCCTGGAGTGTAGGGGGTGAAAAACTGTTTTTT,CAWSVGGEKLFF
TRBV5-1,TRBJ2-1,.,many,TGCGCCAGCACCTGGAGGCCGGGGGTTCAGGATGAGCAGTTCTTC,CASTWRPGVQDEQFF
TRBV5-4,TRBJ2-6,.,few,TGTGCCAGCAGTCAGGACGGCCTTGGGGCCAACGTCCTGACTTTC,CASSQDGLGANVLTF
TRBV7-2,TRBJ1-6,TRBD1,many,TGTGCCAGCACGACAGGGGTATATTCACCCCTCCACTTT,CASTTGVYSPLHF
TRBV4-2,TRBJ1-1,.,many,TGTGCCAGCAGCCAAGTGGGGGGGCTAAAGAACACTGAAGCTTTCTTT,CASSQVGGLKNTEAFF
TRBV9,TRBJ2-1,.,.,TGTACCAGCAGCGTAGATCGGGAGCAGTTCTTC,CTSSVDREQFF
TRBV7-9,TRBJ1-5,.,many,TGTGCCAGCAGCCAGGGCGGACGGCAAAATCAGCCCCAGCATTTT,CASSQGGRQNQPQHF
TRBV9,TRBJ2-1,TRBD1,.,TGTGCCAGCAGCTGGACAGGGGGCCTCAACAATGAGCAGTTCTTC,CASSWTGGLNNEQFF
TRBV6-5,TRBJ1-5,.,many,TGTGCCAGCAGTCCGACCGACAGTTATCAGCCCCAGCATTTT,CASSPTDSYQPQHF
TRBV14,TRBJ2-7,TRBD1,many,TGTGCCAGCAGCCCGACTTTCCGGGGACAGCAGGCCTACGAGCAGTACTTC,CASSPTFRGQQAYEQYF
TRBV6-2/TRBV6-3,TRBJ2-1,.,few,TGTGCCAGCAGTTACTCCCAAGCAGGGGATGAGCAGTTCTTC,CASSYSQAGDEQFF
TRBV11-1,TRBJ2-5,TRBD2,few,TGTGCCAGCAGTTCGAGCGGGGGGGCCATCGCGTACCAAGAGACCCAGTACTTC,CASSSSGGAIAYQETQYF
TRBV7-2,TRBJ1-1,.,many,TGTGCCAGCAGCTTAGCCTTTGGCTTAAAAGGGGCTGAAGCTTTCTTT,CASSLAFGLKGAEAFF
TRBV7-9,TRBJ2-1,TRBD1,.,TGTGCCAGCAGCCAGGCGGGACAGGGCTGGAATGAGCAGTTCTTC,CASSQAGQGWNEQFF
TRBV27,TRBJ2-3,.,many,TGTGCCAGCAGACCCATGAGGCGGGGTACCACAGATACGCAGTATTTT,CASRPMRRGTTDTQYF
TRBV5-1,TRBJ1-3,TRBD1,few,TGCGCCAGCAGCTTGATAGGACAGGGGGACACTGGAAACACCATATATTTT,CASSLIGQGDTGNTIYF
TRBV12-3/TRBV12-4,TRBJ2-6,.,many,TGTGCCAGCAGTTCCATACAGATTTCTGGGGCCAACGTCCTGACTTTC,CASSSIQISGANVLTF